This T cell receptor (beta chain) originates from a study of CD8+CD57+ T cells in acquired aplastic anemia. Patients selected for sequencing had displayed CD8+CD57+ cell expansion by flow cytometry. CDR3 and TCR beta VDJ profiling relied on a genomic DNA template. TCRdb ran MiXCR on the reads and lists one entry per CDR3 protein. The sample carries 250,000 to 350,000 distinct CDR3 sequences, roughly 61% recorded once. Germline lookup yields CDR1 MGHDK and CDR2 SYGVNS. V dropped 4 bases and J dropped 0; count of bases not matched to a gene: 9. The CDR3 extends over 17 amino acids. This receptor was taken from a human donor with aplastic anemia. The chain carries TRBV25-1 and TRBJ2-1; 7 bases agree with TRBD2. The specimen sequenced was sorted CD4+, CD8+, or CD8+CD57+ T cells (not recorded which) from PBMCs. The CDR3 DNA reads TGTGCCAGCAGTGGCTTGCGAGCGGGAAGCTCCTACAATGAGCAGTTCTTC. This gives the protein CASSGLRAGSSYNEQFF.